The rows below give T cell receptor beta chains drawn from one sample of a study of blood T cell repertoires in COVID-19. Clones were sequenced by immunoSEQ multiplex PCR, and TCRdb holds only the in-frame ones, with some missing. The repertoire has some 160,000 clones, around four fifths of them found once; the top ten carry roughly 8.1%. The material sequenced was peripheral blood. These receptors were taken from a woman older than 75 with COVID-19, enrolled during active disease. Each CDR3 is given with its conserved first and last residue. Each record gives: D gene, J gene, V gene, clone size, CDR3 protein, CDR3 DNA. A D gene is named only where the DNA matches it firmly. Expanded clones are given a class, and other clones once, few, many or no size at all.

>TRBD1|TRBJ1-4|TRBV27|-
CASSITGANEKLFF
TGTGCCAGCAGTATCACAGGGGCTAATGAAAAACTGTTTTTT
>TRBD2|TRBJ2-4|TRBV3-1/TRBV3-2|-
CASSQDLGLAGGHGNIQYF
TGTGCCAGCAGCCAAGATCTAGGACTAGCGGGGGGGCATGGAAACATTCAGTACTTC
>TRBD2|TRBJ2-5|TRBV7-2|-
CASSPGLAVETQYF
TGTGCCAGCAGCCCGGGACTAGCAGTGGAGACCCAGTACTTC
>TRBD2|TRBJ2-7|TRBV2|-
CASSARTSGGQALF
TGTGCCAGCAGTGCAAGGACTAGCGGGGGTCAGGCCCTCTTC
>-|TRBJ2-7|TRBV6-1|-
CASSDPGISYEQYF
TGTGCCAGCAGTGACCCAGGGATTTCCTACGAGCAGTACTTC
>TRBD1|TRBJ1-3|TRBV3-1/TRBV3-2|-
CASSQGQGISGNTIYF
TGTGCCAGCAGCCAAGGACAGGGGATTTCTGGAAACACCATATATTTT
>TRBD2|TRBJ2-7|TRBV2|-
CASKEREVAYEQYF
TGTGCCAGCAAGGAGCGGGAGGTGGCCTACGAGCAGTACTTC
>TRBD2|TRBJ2-1|TRBV3-1/TRBV3-2|-
CASSQDWSSGRAEQFF
TGTGCCAGCAGCCAAGATTGGAGTAGCGGGAGGGCTGAGCAGTTCTTC
>-|TRBJ1-2|TRBV28|-
CASRGGGGDYGYTF
TGTGCCAGCAGGGGGGGTGGCGGGGACTATGGCTACACCTTC
>-|TRBJ2-1|TRBV9|-
CASSVRTLSSEQFF
TGTGCCAGCAGCGTCAGGACTCTGAGCTCCGAGCAGTTCTTC
>TRBD2|TRBJ2-5|TRBV2|-
CASSPTSPGGETQYF
TGTGCCAGCAGTCCTACTAGCCCGGGGGGTGAGACCCAGTACTTC
>TRBD1|TRBJ1-2|TRBV18|few
CASSTGGKVGGYTF
TGTGCCAGCTCAACAGGGGGCAAGGTTGGTGGCTACACCTTC
>TRBD2|TRBJ2-2|TRBV11-1|few
CASSPLTSGETGELFF
TGTGCCAGCAGCCCGCTGACTAGCGGGGAGACCGGGGAGCTGTTTTTT
>-|TRBJ2-1|TRBV12-3/TRBV12-4|-
CASSMGGEQFF
TGTGCCAGCAGTATGGGGGGTGAGCAGTTCTTC
>TRBD2|TRBJ2-2|TRBV10-1|-
CARGTSSLSGTGELFF
TGCGCCAGAGGGACTAGCAGCCTCTCGGGGACCGGGGAGCTGTTTTTT
>-|TRBJ1-2|TRBV20-1|few
CSAPGGGYTF
TGCAGTGCCCCGGGTGGTGGCTACACCTTC
>TRBD2|TRBJ2-1|TRBV24-1|-
CATSDVSGSKDEQFF
TGTGCCACCAGTGATGTAAGCGGGAGTAAGGATGAGCAGTTCTTC
>TRBD1|TRBJ2-1|TRBV6-5|once
CASSTGVDEQFF
TGTGCCAGCAGTACAGGGGTCGATGAGCAGTTCTTC
>TRBD2|TRBJ2-1|TRBV11-2|-
CASRGGTDQRNEQFF
TGTGCCAGCAGGGGGGGGACTGATCAGCGGAATGAGCAGTTCTTC
>-|TRBJ2-1|TRBV5-1|-
CASSPISGLSYNEQFF
TGCGCCAGCAGCCCTATCAGCGGGCTGTCCTACAATGAGCAGTTCTTC
>TRBD1|TRBJ1-6|TRBV6-5|once
CASSYSGQGDSPLHF
TGTGCCAGCAGTTACTCCGGACAGGGAGATTCACCCCTCCACTTT
>-|TRBJ1-3|TRBV15|-
CATSRDRGISGNTIYF
TGTGCCACCAGCAGAGATCGAGGGATCTCTGGAAACACCATATATTTT
>TRBD1|TRBJ1-2|TRBV20-1|-
CSAPGQGGHTF
TGCAGTGCCCCGGGACAGGGGGGTCACACCTTC
>-|TRBJ2-5|TRBV19|-
CASSGTRETQYF
TGTGCCAGTAGCGGGACTCGGGAGACCCAGTACTTC
>TRBD1|TRBJ1-2|TRBV2|-
CASRDRTYGYTF
TGTGCCAGCAGGGACAGGACCTATGGCTACACCTTC
>-|TRBJ2-7|TRBV6-5|once
CASRTGRAYYEQYF
TGTGCCAGCAGAACAGGGAGGGCCTACTACGAGCAGTACTTC
>TRBD1|TRBJ2-7|TRBV12-3/TRBV12-4|-
CASSSQGAEQYF
TGTGCCAGCAGCAGCCAGGGGGCCGAGCAGTACTTC
>TRBD1|TRBJ2-3|TRBV11-2|-
CASSSHGQGADTQYF
TGTGCCAGCAGCTCCCACGGACAGGGGGCAGATACGCAGTATTTT
>-|TRBJ1-1|TRBV6-5|-
CASTLLGGDTEAFF
TGTGCCAGCACCTTACTGGGGGGAGACACTGAAGCTTTCTTT
>-|TRBJ1-6|TRBV9|-
CASSSSGGSSYNSPLHF
TGTGCCAGCAGCTCTAGCGGGGGCAGCTCCTATAATTCACCCCTCCACTTT
>-|TRBJ1-1|TRBV23-1|-
CASPAAGRYTEAFF
TGCGCCAGCCCAGCGGCTGGCAGGTACACTGAAGCTTTCTTT
>-|TRBJ1-2|TRBV4-2|-
CASSQDLGRGAQGGYTF
TGTGCCAGCAGCCAAGATCTTGGAAGGGGTGCCCAGGGAGGCTACACCTTC
>-|TRBJ1-5|TRBV19|once
CASLGAGNQPQHF
TGTGCCAGTTTAGGGGCTGGCAATCAGCCCCAGCATTTT
>TRBD1|TRBJ1-2|TRBV6-5|-
CASQGANYGYTF
TGTGCCAGTCAGGGGGCTAACTATGGCTACACCTTC
>TRBD1|TRBJ1-6|TRBV6-5|-
CASRPPGTGNSPLHF
TGTGCCAGCAGACCCCCCGGGACAGGGAATTCACCCCTCCACTTT
>-|TRBJ1-2|TRBV13|-
CASSLSQGTGSYGYTF
TGTGCCAGCAGCTTAAGTCAAGGTACAGGAAGCTATGGCTACACCTTC
>-|TRBJ1-5|TRBV6-6|once
CASNPTESNQPQHF
TGTGCCAGCAACCCGACAGAGAGCAATCAGCCCCAGCATTTT
>-|TRBJ1-2|TRBV5-1|-
CASSLAGVDGYTF
TGCGCCAGCAGCTTGGCCGGGGTTGATGGCTACACCTTC
>-|TRBJ1-1|TRBV5-1|-
CASSLALGGTGTEAFF
TGCGCCAGCAGCTTGGCCTTAGGCGGGACTGGCACTGAAGCTTTCTTT
>TRBD1|TRBJ1-2|TRBV6-5|-
CASSSNRGSGYTF
TGTGCCAGCAGTTCCAACAGGGGTAGTGGCTACACCTTC
>-|TRBJ1-5|TRBV18|-
CASSPGGADQPQHF
TGTGCCAGCTCACCGGGTGGGGCCGATCAGCCCCAGCATTTT
>TRBD1|TRBJ1-5|TRBV5-1|few
CASSPQGDDQPQHF
TGCGCCAGCAGCCCCCAGGGGGACGATCAGCCCCAGCATTTT
>-|TRBJ1-2|TRBV5-4|-
CASSPNRDGYTF
TGTGCCAGCAGCCCCAACAGGGATGGCTACACCTTC
>-|TRBJ1-1|TRBV5-1|-
CASRGVLNTEAFF
TGCGCCAGCAGAGGGGTTTTGAACACTGAAGCTTTCTTT
>-|TRBJ1-5|TRBV28|-
CASRGPIHQPQHF
TGTGCCAGTAGGGGTCCAATACATCAGCCCCAGCATTTT
>-|TRBJ2-3|TRBV7-2|-
CASSLFSGSSTDTQYF
TGTGCCAGCAGCCTATTTAGCGGTTCTAGCACAGATACGCAGTATTTT
>-|TRBJ2-7|TRBV7-9|-
CASTLLGGIHEQYF
TGTGCCAGCACCCTCTTGGGGGGAATCCACGAGCAGTACTTC
>-|TRBJ1-1|TRBV19|-
CASSPPGVLATEAFF
TGTGCCAGTAGCCCCCCGGGGGTTTTAGCGACTGAAGCTTTCTTT
>-|TRBJ2-7|TRBV14|-
CASSRRDVGLEQYF
TGTGCCAGCAGCCGGCGGGACGTCGGGCTCGAGCAGTACTTC
>TRBD1|TRBJ2-4|TRBV6-5|few
CASRSSGGVLGWYF
TGTGCCAGCAGGTCTTCAGGGGGCGTCCTGGGCTGGTACTTC
>-|TRBJ1-3|TRBV14|many
CASSQVGNTIYF
TGTGCCAGCAGCCAAGTAGGAAACACCATATATTTT
>-|TRBJ2-7|TRBV11-2|once
CASSTGTSPIYEQYF
TGTGCCAGCAGCACCGGGACATCGCCCATCTACGAGCAGTACTTC
>TRBD1|TRBJ1-6|TRBV5-1|few
CASSSLGTDNSPLHF
TGCGCCAGCAGTTCGCTCGGGACAGATAATTCACCCCTCCACTTT
>-|TRBJ1-1|TRBV5-6|-
CASSLGGPTEAFF
TGTGCCAGCAGCTTGGGAGGGCCCACTGAAGCTTTCTTT
>-|TRBJ2-2|TRBV5-1|-
CASSLWWQNTGELFF
TGCGCCAGCAGCCTCTGGTGGCAAAACACCGGGGAGCTGTTTTTT
>TRBD1|TRBJ1-1|TRBV5-1|-
CASSQDRPDTEAFF
TGCGCCAGCAGCCAGGACAGGCCCGACACTGAAGCTTTCTTT